This TCR beta chain was recovered during a study of CD8 T cells in ankylosing spondylitis. Overall study findings and caveats: The study looked at matched synovial fluid samples from ankylosing spondylitis patients. Disease-linked clones were reported to be significantly enriched there. In ankylosing spondylitis blood, a motif of seven to nine highly homologous TCR beta variants appeared characteristic.

Germline V gene data show CDR1 as LGHNA and CDR2 as YSLEER. V lost 2 bases and J lost 5, with 14 bases in between. This CDR3 has 15 residues. This clonotype was detected many times. Its antigen is unidentified. For TCR beta, libraries came from quantitative 5'-RACE with molecular barcodes. Via MiXCR, TCRdb re-called the 5' RACE reads, giving one row per CDR3 protein. The sample has 200,000 to 250,000 distinct CDR3 sequences; about a quarter are singletons. V usage is TRBV4-3 and J usage is TRBJ2-3, with TRBD1 as a possible D gene (6 bases). The clonotype comes from a male donor with ankylosing spondylitis or in good health (not recorded which). Specimen: blood, either unsorted or a sorted T cell fraction (not recorded which). CDR3 sequence reads: CASSQKGPGVDTQYF. CDR3 bases: TGCGCCAGCAGCCAAAAGGGACCAGGGGTAGATACGCAGTATTTT.